The clone carrying this TCR beta chain was seen a handful of times. Its antigen is still unknown. According to the study, genomic DNA was the template for TCR beta VDJ and CDR3 profiling. TCRdb re-derived calls from the reads in MiXCR, one entry per CDR3 protein. The sample lists roughly 86,000 distinct CDR3 sequences, 40% to 55% seen once, with roughly 70% in the top ten. This record belongs to a study of CD8+CD57+ T cells in acquired aplastic anemia. Background on the study: Average DNA yield from sorted CD4+ and CD8+ cells was about 3 ug. Study-wide findings and caveats: Any difference that existed in CD8+ Simpson's diversity between patients and controls was not significant. Patients shared 25 to 35 CD8+ CDR3 sequences with controls.

V was pared by 1 base and J by 0 bases, with 10 bases between. Germline V gene sequence: CDR1 SGHNT, CDR2 YYREEE (reference sequence). The CDR3 extends over 16 amino acids. Specimen: sorted CD4+, CD8+, or CD8+CD57+ T cells (not recorded which) from PBMCs. The clonotype comes from a human donor in good health, serving as a control. The chain joins TRBV5-4 to TRBJ2-2, with D uncertain. The chain's CDR3 is CASSLRATANTGELFF. The CDR3 DNA is TGTGCCAGCAGCTTGCGCGCGACCGCGAACACCGGGGAGCTGTTTTTT.